This T cell receptor beta chain was observed in a study of response to subunit inactivated influenza vaccine. Germline-derived CDR1 and CDR2 are MDHEN and SYDVKM. CDR3 length equals 14 residues. V lost 6 bases and J lost 4; bases outside the gene matches: 8. Comments on this clonotype: The target antigen is unknown.

General observations from the study: It was the authors' suggestion that each seasonal influenza vaccination recruits few new T cells.

TCRdb itself ran the RT-PCR reads through MiXCR, one entry per CDR3 protein. The sample has about 190,000 distinct CDR3 sequences; around 14% are singletons. The specimen comprised CD8+ T cells sorted from PBMCs, sampled approximately 5 days after vaccination. This sequence was found in a man aged 50 to 60 who received an inactivated influenza vaccine. The genes are TRBV28 and TRBJ2-7; 8 bases are shared with TRBD1. In nucleotides, the CDR3 is TGTGCCAGCAGGACAGGGGCTGTCCTATACGAGCAGTACTTC. Its protein product is CASRTGAVLYEQYF.